What follows are 20 T cell receptor beta chains derived from one specimen sequenced in a study of shared clonotypes between healthy human individuals (TCRdb year 2020). The library was built by means of the immunoSEQ multiplex PCR assay. TCRdb obtained this table from immuneACCESS and retained in-frame rearrangements with V and J assigned. These tables miss some clones; where compared with another copy, unresolved V genes account for less than half of the shortfall, and the remainder is unexplained. In all, the sample holds a few hundred thousand clones, and roughly 79% of those were seen once. Of the sample, approximately 12% falls within the top ten clones. The sample was PBMCs. The source of these receptors is a woman aged 35 to 49 in good health. Some clones in this sample may be carry-over from other donors' samples.

This clone came up many times. CDR3 protein: CASSVTVNTEAFF. Here the CDR3 DNA reads TGTGCCAGCAGTGTCACAGTGAACACTGAAGCTTTCTTT. The chain combines TRBV2 with TRBJ1-1; D not resolved. Trimming shortened V by 4 bases and J by 0 bases, and 6 bases separated the two germline ends. The CDR3 consists of 13 residues. Germline-derived CDR1 and CDR2 are SNHLY and FYNNEI. The complete variable domain, with remaining parts taken from reference TRBV2 and TRBJ1-1, reads EPEVTQTPSHQVTQMGQEVILRCVPISNHLYFYWYRQILGQKVEFLVSFYNNEISEKSEIFDDQFSVERPDGSNFTLKIRSTKLEDSAMYFCASSVTVNTEAFFGQGTRLTVV.

This chain joins TRBV28 and TRBJ2-7; the D is unclear. The CDR3 spans 15 residues. CDR1 and CDR2 from the germline V gene are MDHEN and SYDVKM. V lost 5 bases, J lost 6 bases, and 20 bases lay in between. CDR3 bases: TGTGCCAGCAGTCCCCCAGTCCGGGCCTATGGCGAGCAGTACTTC. Protein sequence: CASSPPVRAYGEQYF.

The rearrangement links TRBV5-1 to TRBJ1-5, with D perhaps matching TRBD1 (5 bases). The V gene lost 1 base and the J gene lost 4 bases, with 12 bases spanning the gap. This CDR3 is 15 amino acids long. Germline V gene sequence: CDR1 SGHRS, CDR2 YFSETQ. CDR3 sequence (DNA): TGCGCCAGCAGCTTGTCGGGGGATCCGAATCAGCCCCAGCATTTT. Its translation is CASSLSGDPNQPQHF.

V and J are TRBV10-3 and TRBJ1-2; no clear D. The CDR3 is 12 residues long. The ends were cut back, 0 bases at V and 5 bases at J, with 4 bases in the middle. Germline V CDR1 and CDR2: ENHRY, SYGVKD. In nucleotides, the CDR3 is TGTGCCATCAGTGAGTCGGGGTATGGCTACACCTTC. Its protein is CAISESGYGYTF.

The V and J genes are TRBV2 and TRBJ2-1, with D perhaps matching TRBD1 (5 bases). There are 13 residues in the CDR3. Germline V gene sequence: CDR1 SNHLY, CDR2 FYNNEI. Between the trimmed V and J ends, which lost 0 bases and 13 bases, there was a span of 13 bases. The CDR3 region is CASSEAGHYAQFF. CDR3 nucleotide sequence: TGTGCCAGCAGTGAAGCGGGGCATTACGCCCAGTTCTTC.

This clone has a single count. V is TRBV27 and J is TRBJ2-1; TRBD2 matches 11 bases. The V segment lost 4 bases and the J segment 7 bases; nucleotides outside the gene matches: 12. This CDR3 is built from 17 residues. Germline assignment: CDR1 MNHEY and CDR2 SMNVEV (reference sequence). This CDR3 is CASSSLAGVRSGNEQFF. CDR3 sequence (DNA): TGTGCCAGCAGTTCACTAGCGGGAGTACGGTCGGGGAATGAGCAGTTCTTC.

This clone occurred once. This rearrangement joins TRBV7-9 to TRBJ1-2; a weak D match, TRBD1 (5 bases). V was shortened by 0 bases and J by 4 bases, with 9 bases between the two germline ends. The V gene's germline CDR1 is SEHNR and CDR2 FQNEAQ (reference sequence). The CDR3 spans 14 residues. CDR3 DNA: TGTGCCAGCAGCTTAGCGGGGGATTCCTATGGCTACACCTTC. Amino acids: CASSLAGDSYGYTF.

The chain carries TRBV7-7 and TRBJ1-3, with TRBD1 as a possible D gene (6 bases). Germline CDR1 is SSHAT and CDR2 is FNYEAQ (reference sequence). The CDR3 runs 13 residues. Here the CDR3 reads CATGTPTRNTIYF. CDR3 DNA: TGTGCTACCGGGACACCCACACGGAACACCATATATTTT. The variable domain in full, completed from reference TRBV7-7 and TRBJ1-3, reads GAGVSQSPRYKVTKRGQDVTLRCDPISSHATLYWYQQALGQGPEFLTYFNYEAQPDKSGLPSDRFSAERPEGSISTLTIQRTEQRDSAMYRCATGTPTRNTIYFGEGSWLTVV.

About this clone: Since a far larger clone is one base different, this is likely a read error. The sample holds other DNA sequences that translate to the same CDR3. The chain combines TRBV2 with TRBJ2-5; the D is unclear. The CDR3 consists of 14 residues. V was cut by 7 bases and J by 5 bases, with 17 bases left in between. CDR1 and CDR2 from the germline V gene are SNHLY and FYNNEI. The CDR3 DNA follows: TGTGCCAGCATGGGCCCCCCCCGCGCTGAGACCCAGTACTTC. Residues: CASMGPPRAETQYF.

This clone was counted between two and nine times. This chain connects TRBV5-1 to TRBJ1-2, with 9 bases fitting TRBD1. Germline V gives CDR1 SGHRS, CDR2 YFSETQ. The V gene end was trimmed by 4 bases and the J gene end by 5 bases; junction bases not matched to a gene: 15. The CDR3 contains 17 residues. CDR3 in DNA: TGCGCCAGCAGCCCCGGACTCGGACAGGGGCCCACGTATGGCTACACCTTC. It encodes CASSPGLGQGPTYGYTF.

A word on this clone: At the DNA level, this CDR3 is encoded by other sequences in the same sample as well. CDR3 loop: CSARGDNEQFF. CDR3 coding DNA: TGCAGTGCCCGGGGGGACAATGAGCAGTTCTTC. V is TRBV20-1 and J is TRBJ2-1; 7 positions match TRBD2. Germline V gene lookup returns CDR1 DFQATT and CDR2 SNEGSKA (reference sequence). This CDR3 comprises 11 residues. Trimming at V came to 6 bases and at J to 5 bases, leaving 1 base not matched to a gene.

The gene calls are TRBV7-3 and TRBJ1-5; possible D gene TRBD1, 5 bases. V lost 5 bases to trimming and J lost 5 bases, with 10 bases between them. The CDR3 spans 13 residues. Germline CDR1 SGHTA, CDR2 FQGTGA. The CDR3 nucleotides read TGTGCCAGCAGCAAGGGGTGGGATCAGCCCCAGCATTTT. The encoded protein is CASSKGWDQPQHF.

The chain employs TRBV5-1 and TRBJ2-3, with D perhaps assigned TRBD1 or TRBD2 (5 bases each). The CDR3 contains 14 residues. Per germline, CDR1 SGHRS and CDR2 YFSETQ. Trimming pared 7 bases from V and 2 bases from J, leaving 14 bases between. CDR3 sequence: CASSSGTFTDTQYF. The CDR3 DNA is TGCGCCAGCTCCTCCGGGACGTTCACAGATACGCAGTATTTT.

The rearrangement uses TRBV6-6 and TRBJ2-1, with 7 nucleotides matching TRBD2. Germline V lookup: CDR1 MNHNY, CDR2 SVGAGI (reference sequence). There are 15 residues in the CDR3. V lost 7 bases, J lost 0 bases, and 6 bases stayed unmatched. The CDR3 region has the DNA TGTGCCAGCATGGATAGCGGGCCCTCCTACAATGAGCAGTTCTTC. It yields the protein CASMDSGPSYNEQFF.

This chain joins TRBV19 and TRBJ2-1, with D tentatively TRBD2 (6 bases). The length of the CDR3 is 13 residues. Germline lookup yields CDR1 LNHDA and CDR2 SQIVND (reference sequence). V was cut by 5 bases and J by 13 bases, with 18 bases left in between. The CDR3 coding sequence is TGTGCCAGTAGTCCCAGGGACTCGGAGTTCCAGTTCTTC. This encodes CASSPRDSEFQFF.

In nucleotides, the CDR3 is TGTGCCAGCAGCTTGAACAGCGAAGGCTACACCTTC. Translation gives CASSLNSEGYTF. The chain has TRBV13 and TRBJ1-2; D not resolved. CDR1 is PRHDT and CDR2 is FYEKMQ in the germline V gene (reference sequence). There are 12 residues in the CDR3. V was trimmed by 3 bases and J by 8 bases, leaving 10 bases between them.

The V call is TRBV11-1, the J call TRBJ1-1; D unclear. Germline loops: CDR1 SGHAT, CDR2 FQDESV (reference sequence). Trimming removed 1 base at V and 10 bases at J, with 7 bases between. CDR3 length: 11 residues. The CDR3 spells CASSLVGRAFF. For the CDR3, the DNA is TGTGCCAGCAGCTTAGTGGGAAGAGCTTTCTTT.

A remark on this clone: Sequence at one end of the junction differs from germline and may be a read error. The chain joins TRBV7-7 to TRBJ2-2; D gene ambiguous. The length of the CDR3 is 13 residues. Germline V gene lookup returns CDR1 SSHAT and CDR2 FNYEAQ (reference sequence). Here the CDR3 reads CASSYLRTGELFF. In DNA form, the CDR3 reads TGTGCTAGCAGCTATTTACGGACCGGGGAGCTGTTTTTT.

This chain links TRBV10-3 with TRBJ1-1; D gene uncertain. This CDR3 is 15 amino acids long. The V gene's germline CDR1 is ENHRY and CDR2 SYGVKD. Between the trimmed V and J ends, which lost 9 bases and 3 bases, there was a span of 20 bases. DNA for the CDR3: TGTGCCATAAGCTTGGGTGCTTTAGGAGACACTGAAGCTTTCTTT. Its protein product is CAISLGALGDTEAFF.

The chain is built from TRBV25-1 and TRBJ1-2, with 7 bases identical to TRBD1. Unmatched junction bases numbered 12, after V lost 10 bases and J lost 4 bases. Germline V lookup: CDR1 MGHDK, CDR2 SYGVNS. The CDR3 extends over 14 amino acids. CDR3 residues: CATSREGGGYGYTF. The CDR3 DNA reads TGTGCCACCTCCCGGGAAGGGGGCGGCTATGGCTACACCTTC.